Here is one TCR beta chain with its context. The sample originates from a study of cytomegalovirus exposure and HLA in healthy donors. The CDR3 contains 15 residues. The trim removed 0 bases at V and 5 bases at J, leaving 6 bases unmatched. The V gene's germline CDR1 is LNHNV and CDR2 YYDKDF (reference sequence). A multiplex PCR was run with 60 Vbeta primers and 13 Jbeta primers. Using immunoSEQ multiplex PCR, the repertoire was profiled, and TCRdb retains in-frame clones only, with some absent. Of about 130,000 clones listed, approximately 80% are singletons. Sequencing was done on a sample of PBMCs. This TCR derives from a girl aged 2 to 10 in good health and CMV-seronegative. V gene TRBV15 combines with J gene TRBJ2-7, with 8 nucleotides matching TRBD1. DNA for the CDR3: TGTGCCACCAGCAGAGATCCCCAGGGGGCCGACGAGCAGTACTTC. It codes for CATSRDPQGADEQYF.